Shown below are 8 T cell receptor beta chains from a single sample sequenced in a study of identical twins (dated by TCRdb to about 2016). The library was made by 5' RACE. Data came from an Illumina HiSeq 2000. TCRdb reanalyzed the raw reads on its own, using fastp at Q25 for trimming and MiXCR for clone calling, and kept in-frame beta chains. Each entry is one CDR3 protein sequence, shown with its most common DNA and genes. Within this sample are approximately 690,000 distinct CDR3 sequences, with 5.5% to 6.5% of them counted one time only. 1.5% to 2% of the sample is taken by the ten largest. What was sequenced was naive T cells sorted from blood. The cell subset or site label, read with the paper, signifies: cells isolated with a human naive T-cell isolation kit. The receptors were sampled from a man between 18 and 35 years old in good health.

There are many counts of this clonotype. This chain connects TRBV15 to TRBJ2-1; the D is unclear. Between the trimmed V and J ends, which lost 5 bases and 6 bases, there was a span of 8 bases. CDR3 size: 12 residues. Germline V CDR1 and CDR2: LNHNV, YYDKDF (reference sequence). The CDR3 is CATSFTPNEQFF. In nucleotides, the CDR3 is TGTGCCACCAGCTTTACTCCCAATGAGCAGTTCTTC.

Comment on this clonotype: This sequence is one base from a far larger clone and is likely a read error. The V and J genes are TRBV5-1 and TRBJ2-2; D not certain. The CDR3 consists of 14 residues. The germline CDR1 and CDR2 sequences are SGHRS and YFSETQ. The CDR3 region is CASSPDPNTRELFF. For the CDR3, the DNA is TGCGCCAGCAGCCCGGACCCGAACACCAGGGAGCTGTTTTTT.

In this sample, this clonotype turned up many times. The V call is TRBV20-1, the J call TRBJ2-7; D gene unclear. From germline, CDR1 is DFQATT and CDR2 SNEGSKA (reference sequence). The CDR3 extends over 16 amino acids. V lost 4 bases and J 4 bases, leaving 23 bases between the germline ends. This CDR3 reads CSATPAMGQGVYEQYV. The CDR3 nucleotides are TGCAGTGCTACGCCCGCGATGGGCCAAGGCGTATACGAGCAGTACGTC.

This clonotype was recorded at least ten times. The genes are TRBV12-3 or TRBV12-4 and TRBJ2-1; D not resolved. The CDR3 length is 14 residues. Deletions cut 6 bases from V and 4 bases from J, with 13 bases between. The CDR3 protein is CASRPLWAYNEQFF. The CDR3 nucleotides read TGTGCCAGCAGGCCTCTTTGGGCTTACAATGAGCAGTTCTTC.

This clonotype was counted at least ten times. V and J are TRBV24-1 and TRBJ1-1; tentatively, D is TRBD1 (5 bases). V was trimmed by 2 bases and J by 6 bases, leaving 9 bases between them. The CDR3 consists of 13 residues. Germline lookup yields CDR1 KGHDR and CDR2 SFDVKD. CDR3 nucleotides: TGTGCCACCAGTGATTGGGGGGAGGCTGAAGCTTTCTTT. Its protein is CATSDWGEAEAFF.

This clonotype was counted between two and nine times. The CDR3 loop reads CASSLGDRGDEQYV. The CDR3 DNA sequence: TGCGCCAGCAGCTTGGGAGACAGGGGGGACGAGCAGTACGTC. The chain joins TRBV5-1 to TRBJ2-7, with 9 bases identical to TRBD1. The CDR3 is made up of 14 amino acids. Germline V gene data show CDR1 as SGHRS and CDR2 as YFSETQ. Trimming cost V 0 bases and J 5 bases; bases outside gene matches: 3.

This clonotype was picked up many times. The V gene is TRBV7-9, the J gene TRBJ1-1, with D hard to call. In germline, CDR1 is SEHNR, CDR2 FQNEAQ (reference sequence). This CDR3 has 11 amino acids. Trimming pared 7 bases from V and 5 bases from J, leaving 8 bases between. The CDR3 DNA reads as TGTGCCAGCATAGGCGGGACTGAAGCTTTCTTT. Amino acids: CASIGGTEAFF.

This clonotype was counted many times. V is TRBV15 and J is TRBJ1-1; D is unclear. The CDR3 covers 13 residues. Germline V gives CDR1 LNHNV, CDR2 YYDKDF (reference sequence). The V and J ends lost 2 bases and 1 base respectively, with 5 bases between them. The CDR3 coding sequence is TGTGCCACCAGCAGAAAACGGAACACTGAAGCTTTCTTT. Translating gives CATSRKRNTEAFF.